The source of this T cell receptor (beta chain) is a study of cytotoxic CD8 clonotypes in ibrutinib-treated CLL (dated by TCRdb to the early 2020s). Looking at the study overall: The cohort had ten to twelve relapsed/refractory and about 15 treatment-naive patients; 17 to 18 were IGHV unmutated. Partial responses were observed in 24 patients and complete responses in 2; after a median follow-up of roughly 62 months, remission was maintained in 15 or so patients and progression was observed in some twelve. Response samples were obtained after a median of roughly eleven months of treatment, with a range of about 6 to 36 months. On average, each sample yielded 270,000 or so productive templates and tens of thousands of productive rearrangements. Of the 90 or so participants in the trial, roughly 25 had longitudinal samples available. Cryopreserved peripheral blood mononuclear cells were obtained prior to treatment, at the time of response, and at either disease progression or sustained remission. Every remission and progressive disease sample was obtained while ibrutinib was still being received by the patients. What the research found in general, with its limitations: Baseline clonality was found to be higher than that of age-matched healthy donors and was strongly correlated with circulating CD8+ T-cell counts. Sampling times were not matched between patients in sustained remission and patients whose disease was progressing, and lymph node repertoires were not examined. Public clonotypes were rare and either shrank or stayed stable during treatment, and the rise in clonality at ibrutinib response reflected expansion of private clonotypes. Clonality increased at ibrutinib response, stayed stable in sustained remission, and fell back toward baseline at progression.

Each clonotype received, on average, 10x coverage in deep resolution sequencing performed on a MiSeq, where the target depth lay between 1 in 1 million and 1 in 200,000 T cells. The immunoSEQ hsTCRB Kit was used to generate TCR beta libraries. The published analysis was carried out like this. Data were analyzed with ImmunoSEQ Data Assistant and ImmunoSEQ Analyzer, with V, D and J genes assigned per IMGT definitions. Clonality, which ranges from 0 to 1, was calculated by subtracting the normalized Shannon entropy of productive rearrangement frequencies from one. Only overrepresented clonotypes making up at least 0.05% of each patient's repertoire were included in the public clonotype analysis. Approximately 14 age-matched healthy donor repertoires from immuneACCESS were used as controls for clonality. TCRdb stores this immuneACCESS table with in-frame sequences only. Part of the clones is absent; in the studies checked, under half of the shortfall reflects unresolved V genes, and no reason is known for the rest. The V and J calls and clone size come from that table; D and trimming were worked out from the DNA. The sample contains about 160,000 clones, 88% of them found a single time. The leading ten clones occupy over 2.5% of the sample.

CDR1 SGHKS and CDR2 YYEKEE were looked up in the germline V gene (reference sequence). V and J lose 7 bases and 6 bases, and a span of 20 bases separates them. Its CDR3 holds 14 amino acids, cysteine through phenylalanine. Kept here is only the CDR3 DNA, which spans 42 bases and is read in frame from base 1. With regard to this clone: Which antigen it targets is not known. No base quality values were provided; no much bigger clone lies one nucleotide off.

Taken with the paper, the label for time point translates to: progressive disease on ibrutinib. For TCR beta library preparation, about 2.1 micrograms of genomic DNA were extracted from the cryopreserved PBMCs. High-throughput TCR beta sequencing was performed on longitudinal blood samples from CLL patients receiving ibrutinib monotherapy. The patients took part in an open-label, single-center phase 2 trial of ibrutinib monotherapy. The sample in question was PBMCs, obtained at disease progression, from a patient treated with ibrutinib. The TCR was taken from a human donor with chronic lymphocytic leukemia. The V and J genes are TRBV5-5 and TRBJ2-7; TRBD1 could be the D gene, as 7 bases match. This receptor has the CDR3 CASFWAGGKREQYF. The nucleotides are TGTGCCAGCTTCTGGGCAGGGGGGAAGCGCGAGCAGTACTTC.